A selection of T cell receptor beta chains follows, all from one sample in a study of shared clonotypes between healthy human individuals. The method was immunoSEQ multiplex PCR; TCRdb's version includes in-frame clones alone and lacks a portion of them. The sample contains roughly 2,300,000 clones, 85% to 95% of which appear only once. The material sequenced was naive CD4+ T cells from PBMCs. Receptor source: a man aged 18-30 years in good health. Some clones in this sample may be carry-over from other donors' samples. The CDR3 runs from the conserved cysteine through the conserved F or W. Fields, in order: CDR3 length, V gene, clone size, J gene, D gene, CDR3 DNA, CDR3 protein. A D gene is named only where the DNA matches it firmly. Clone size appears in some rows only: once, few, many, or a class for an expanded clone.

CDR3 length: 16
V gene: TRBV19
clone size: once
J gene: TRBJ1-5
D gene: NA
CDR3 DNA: TGTGCCAGTAGCTTGAGGTCCGGTTTCCTCAATCAGCCCCAGCATTTT
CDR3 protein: CASSLRSGFLNQPQHF

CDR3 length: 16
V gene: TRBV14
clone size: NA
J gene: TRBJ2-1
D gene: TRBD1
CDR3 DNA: TGTGCCAGCAACCCAGTTGGGACAGGGGGCCGCAATGAGCAGTTCTTC
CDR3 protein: CASNPVGTGGRNEQFF

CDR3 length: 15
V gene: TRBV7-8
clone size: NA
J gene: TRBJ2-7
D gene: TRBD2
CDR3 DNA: TGTGCCAGCAGCAGAGCGGGAGTTGTACCCTACGAGCAGTACTTC
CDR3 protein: CASSRAGVVPYEQYF

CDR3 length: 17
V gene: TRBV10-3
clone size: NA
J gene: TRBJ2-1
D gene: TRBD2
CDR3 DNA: TGTGCCATCAGTGAGGAGTGGGGGGCTAGCGGGTGGAATGAGCAGTTCTTC
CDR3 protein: CAISEEWGASGWNEQFF

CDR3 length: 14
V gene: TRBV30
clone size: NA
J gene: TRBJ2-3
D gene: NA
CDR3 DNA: TGTGCCTGGAGTGTTTGGGGGATGACAGATACGCAGTATTTT
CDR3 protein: CAWSVWGMTDTQYF

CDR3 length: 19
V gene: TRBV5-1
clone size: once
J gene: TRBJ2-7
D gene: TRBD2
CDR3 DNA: TGCGCCAGCAGCTTTTCTGCCCTCCGCCTAGCGGGAGGAGGCGACGAGCAGTACTTC
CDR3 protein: CASSFSALRLAGGGDEQYF

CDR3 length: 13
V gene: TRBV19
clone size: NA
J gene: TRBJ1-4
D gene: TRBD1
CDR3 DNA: TGTGCCAGTAGTATAGTCACAGGGGGAAAACTGTTTTTT
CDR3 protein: CASSIVTGGKLFF

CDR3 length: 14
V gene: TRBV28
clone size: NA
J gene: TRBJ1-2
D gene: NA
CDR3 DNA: TGTGCCAGCAGCTACGGGGGGCTTGGCTATGGCTACACCTTC
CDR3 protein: CASSYGGLGYGYTF

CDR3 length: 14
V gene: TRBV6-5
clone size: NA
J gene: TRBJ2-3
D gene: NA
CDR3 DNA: TGTGCCAGCAGTAGAACTAGCTGGACAGATACGCAGTATTTT
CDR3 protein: CASSRTSWTDTQYF

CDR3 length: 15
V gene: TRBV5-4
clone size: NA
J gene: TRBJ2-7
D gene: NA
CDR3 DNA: TGTGCCAGCAGGTCCACAGGGCAGAGCTCCTACGAGCAGTACTTC
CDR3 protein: CASRSTGQSSYEQYF

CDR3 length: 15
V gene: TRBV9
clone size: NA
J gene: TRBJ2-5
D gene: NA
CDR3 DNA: TGTGCCAGCAGCGTGACAGGCGATAGAATAGAGACCCAGTACTTC
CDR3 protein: CASSVTGDRIETQYF

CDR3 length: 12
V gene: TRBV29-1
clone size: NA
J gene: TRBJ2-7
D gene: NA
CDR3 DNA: TGCAGCGGCGGAGAACAGGGATACGAGCAGTACTTC
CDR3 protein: CSGGEQGYEQYF

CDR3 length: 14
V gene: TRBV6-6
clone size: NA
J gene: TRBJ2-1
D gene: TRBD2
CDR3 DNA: TGTGCCAGCAATCTAGCGGGAAATAGCGATGAGCAGTTCTTC
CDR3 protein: CASNLAGNSDEQFF

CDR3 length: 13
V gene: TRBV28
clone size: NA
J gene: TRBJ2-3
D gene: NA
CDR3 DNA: TGTGCCAGCAGTTGGGGGAGCACAGATACGCAGTATTTT
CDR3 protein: CASSWGSTDTQYF

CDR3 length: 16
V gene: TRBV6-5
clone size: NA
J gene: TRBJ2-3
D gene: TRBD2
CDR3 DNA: TGTGCCAGCAGTTACTCCAGCGGGGCCAGCACAGATACGCAGTATTTT
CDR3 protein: CASSYSSGASTDTQYF

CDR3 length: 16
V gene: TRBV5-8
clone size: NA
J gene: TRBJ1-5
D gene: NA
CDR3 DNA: TGTGCCAGCAGCTTGTACCCAGTGGGGGGCAATCAGCCCCAGCATTTT
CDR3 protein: CASSLYPVGGNQPQHF

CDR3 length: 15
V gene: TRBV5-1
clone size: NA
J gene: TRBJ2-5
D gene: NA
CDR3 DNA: TGCGCCAGCAGCGCCGGCGGAACAGCGCAAGAGACCCAGTACTTC
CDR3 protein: CASSAGGTAQETQYF

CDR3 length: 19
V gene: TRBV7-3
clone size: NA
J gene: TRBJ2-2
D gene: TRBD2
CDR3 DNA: TGTGCCAGCAGCTTAAGGGGGAGTAGCGGGAGACGGGACACCGGGGAGCTGTTTTTT
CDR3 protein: CASSLRGSSGRRDTGELFF

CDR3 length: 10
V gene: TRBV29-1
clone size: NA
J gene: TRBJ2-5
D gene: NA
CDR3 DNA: TGCAGTGGCGGCGGAGAGACCCAGTACTTC
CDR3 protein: CSGGGETQYF

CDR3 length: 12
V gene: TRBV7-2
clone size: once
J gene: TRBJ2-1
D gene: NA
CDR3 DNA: TGTGCCAGCAGCTTAGAAGTGAATGAGCAGTTCTTC
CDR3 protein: CASSLEVNEQFF

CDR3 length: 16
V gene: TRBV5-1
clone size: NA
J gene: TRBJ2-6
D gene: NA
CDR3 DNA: TGCGCCAGCACCCCTGGATGGGGGTCTGGGGCCAACGTCCTGACTTTC
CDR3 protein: CASTPGWGSGANVLTF

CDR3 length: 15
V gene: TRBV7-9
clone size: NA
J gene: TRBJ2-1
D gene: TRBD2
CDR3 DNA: TGTGCCAGCAGCCGGAGCGGGAGTTTGGGTAATGAGCAGTTCTTC
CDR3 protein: CASSRSGSLGNEQFF

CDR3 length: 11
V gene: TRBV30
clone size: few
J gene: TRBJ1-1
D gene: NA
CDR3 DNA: TGTGCCTCCACCCCGGGAACTGAAGCTTTCTTT
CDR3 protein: CASTPGTEAFF

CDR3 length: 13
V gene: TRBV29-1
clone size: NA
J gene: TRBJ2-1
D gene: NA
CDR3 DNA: TGCAGCGTTTTTGGGGGCGGCCACAATGAGCAGTTCTTC
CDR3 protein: CSVFGGGHNEQFF

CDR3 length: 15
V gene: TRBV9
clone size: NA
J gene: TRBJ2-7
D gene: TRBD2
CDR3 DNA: TGTGCCAGCAGCGTAGGGGGGGGAACCGCCTACGAGCAGTACTTC
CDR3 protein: CASSVGGGTAYEQYF

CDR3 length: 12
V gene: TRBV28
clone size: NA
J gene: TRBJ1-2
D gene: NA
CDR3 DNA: TGTGCCAGCAGATCATCTAACTATGGCTACACCTTC
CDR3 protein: CASRSSNYGYTF

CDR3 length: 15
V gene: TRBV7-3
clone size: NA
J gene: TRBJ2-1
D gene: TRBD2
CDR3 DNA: TGTGCCAGCAGCCATTCCGGGACTAGTAATACTGAGCAGTTCTTC
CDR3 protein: CASSHSGTSNTEQFF

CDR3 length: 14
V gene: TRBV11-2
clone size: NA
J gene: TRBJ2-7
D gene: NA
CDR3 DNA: TGTGCCAGCAGCTTAGAACGATACAACTACGAGCAGTACTTC
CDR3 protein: CASSLERYNYEQYF

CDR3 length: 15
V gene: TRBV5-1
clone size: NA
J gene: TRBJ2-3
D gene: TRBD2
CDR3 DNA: TGCGCCAGCAGCGGGGGGGATCCGACACGAGATACGCAGTATTTT
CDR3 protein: CASSGGDPTRDTQYF

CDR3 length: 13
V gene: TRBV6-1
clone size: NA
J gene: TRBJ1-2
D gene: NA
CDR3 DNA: TGTGCCAGCAGTGCACTACGGAGCTATGGCTACACCTTC
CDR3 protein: CASSALRSYGYTF

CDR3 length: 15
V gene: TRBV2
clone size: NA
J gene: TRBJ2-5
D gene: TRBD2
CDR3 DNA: TGTGCCAGCAGTGAATACAGCGGGGGGATTTCAACCCAGTACTTC
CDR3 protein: CASSEYSGGISTQYF

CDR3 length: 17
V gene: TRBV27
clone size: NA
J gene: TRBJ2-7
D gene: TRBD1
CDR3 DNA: TGTGCCAGCAGTACACGCACCGGGACAGCGAATTCCTACGAGCAGTACTTC
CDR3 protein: CASSTRTGTANSYEQYF

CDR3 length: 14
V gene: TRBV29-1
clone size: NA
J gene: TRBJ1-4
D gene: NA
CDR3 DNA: TGCAGCGTGGAGGGGTATGGGGGTGATGAAAAACTGTTTTTT
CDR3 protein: CSVEGYGGDEKLFF

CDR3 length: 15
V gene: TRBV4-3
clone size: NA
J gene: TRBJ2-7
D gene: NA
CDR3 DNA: TGCGCCAGCAGCCAAGATTGGGGCAGGACCTACGAGCAGTACTTC
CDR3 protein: CASSQDWGRTYEQYF

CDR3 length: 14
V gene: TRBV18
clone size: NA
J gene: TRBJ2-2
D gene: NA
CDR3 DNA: TGTGCCAGCTCATCCGACACGAACACCGGGGAGCTGTTTTTT
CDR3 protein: CASSSDTNTGELFF

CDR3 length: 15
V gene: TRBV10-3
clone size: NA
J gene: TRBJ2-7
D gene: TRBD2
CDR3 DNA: TGTGCCATCAGTGAGGGGCGGGAGGCCCCCTACGAGCAGTACTTC
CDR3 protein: CAISEGREAPYEQYF

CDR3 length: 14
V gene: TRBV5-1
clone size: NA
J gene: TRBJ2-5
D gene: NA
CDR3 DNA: TGCGCCAGCAGCTTGGGAGTTTCGGGGGAGACCCAGTACTTC
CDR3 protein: CASSLGVSGETQYF